This TCR beta chain was sequenced for a study of tumor-infiltrating lymphocytes in oesophageal squamous cell carcinoma. This CDR3 is 13 amino acids long. Germline V gives CDR1 SGHVS, CDR2 FNYEAQ. Worth noting for this clonotype: At one end, the junction sequence differs from germline, possibly due to a read error.

Each CDR3 protein is one row after TCRdb ran MiXCR on the PCR reads. The sample gives 15,000 to 20,000 distinct CDR3 sequences, more than 35% of which show up once; roughly 42% is in the top ten. Sample: esophageal tumor tissue. The sequence was collected from a male donor with esophageal squamous cell carcinoma. The rearrangement joins TRBV7-6 to TRBJ2-1, with D hard to call. In nucleotides, the CDR3 is TGTGCTAGCAGCGTCGACAAGAACAATGAGCAGTTCTTC. Amino acids: CASSVDKNNEQFF.